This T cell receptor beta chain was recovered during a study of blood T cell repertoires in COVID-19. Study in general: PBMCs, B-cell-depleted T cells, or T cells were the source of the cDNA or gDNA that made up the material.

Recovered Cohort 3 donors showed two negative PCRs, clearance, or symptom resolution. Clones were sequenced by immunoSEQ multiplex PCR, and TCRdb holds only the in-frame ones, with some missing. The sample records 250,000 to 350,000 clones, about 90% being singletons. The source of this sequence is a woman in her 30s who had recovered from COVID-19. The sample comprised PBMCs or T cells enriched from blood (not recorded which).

The CDR3 protein is CAWTGNYGYTF. The CDR3 nucleotides are TGTGCCTGGACGGGGAACTATGGCTACACCTTC. The gene calls are TRBV30 and TRBJ1-2; D gene ambiguous. V lost 4 bases to trimming and J lost 2 bases, with 5 bases between them. Germline V lookup: CDR1 GTSNPN, CDR2 SVGIG (reference sequence). This CDR3 is built from 11 residues.